The 30 T cell receptor beta chains below come from one sample, sequenced in a study of cytomegalovirus exposure and HLA in healthy donors. It was with 60 Vbeta and 13 Jbeta primers that the PCR ran. Method: immunoSEQ multiplex PCR; TCRdb's copy keeps in-frame clones and lacks some. The sample holds a few hundred thousand clones; more than 80% are singletons and the top ten take about 3.1%. Material: PBMCs. The receptors shown here come from a man in his thirties or forties in good health and CMV-seronegative.

This clone showed up just a few times. The V and J genes are TRBV2 and TRBJ2-7; 14 bases match TRBD2. The V segment lost 0 bases and the J segment 4 bases; nucleotides outside the gene matches: 2. Per the germline V gene, CDR1 is SNHLY and CDR2 is FYNNEI. The CDR3 extends over 16 amino acids. CDR3 sequence: CASSEARTSGGYEQYF. The DNA for the CDR3 is TGTGCCAGCAGTGAAGCACGGACTAGCGGGGGGTACGAGCAGTACTTC.

The chain combines TRBV9 with TRBJ2-3; no reliable D call. Between the trimmed V and J ends, which lost 1 base and 0 bases, there was a span of 6 bases. The CDR3 has 14 residues. Germline-derived CDR1 and CDR2 are SGDLS and YYNGEE. The CDR3 nucleotides are TGTGCCAGCAGCGTACCCCCAAGCACAGATACGCAGTATTTT. Translating gives CASSVPPSTDTQYF.

This chain links TRBV5-1 with TRBJ2-1; possibly TRBD2 for D (5 bases). Germline CDR1 is SGHRS and CDR2 is YFSETQ. Trimming shortened V by 0 bases and J by 5 bases, and 15 bases separated the two germline ends. The CDR3 is made up of 16 amino acids. This CDR3 reads CASSLGRWTVDNEQFF. CDR3 nucleotides: TGCGCCAGCAGCTTGGGAAGGTGGACTGTCGACAATGAGCAGTTCTTC.

This clone was seen a handful of times. The chain recombines TRBV5-1 with TRBJ2-2; tentative D call: TRBD1 (6 bases). CDR3 length equals 15 residues. Germline assignment: CDR1 SGHRS and CDR2 YFSETQ. The V end was cut by 3 bases, the J end by 4 bases, with 13 bases between. The chain's CDR3 is CASSSRTESTGELFF. The DNA of the CDR3 is TGCGCCAGCAGCTCACGGACAGAGAGCACCGGGGAGCTGTTTTTT.

Comment on this clone: The sample has other DNA sequences that encode this CDR3 too. The chain uses TRBV4-3 and TRBJ2-7, with D perhaps TRBD2 (7 bases). The CDR3 extends over 16 amino acids. The germline CDR1 and CDR2 sequences are LGHNA and YSLEER. Trimming shortened V by 0 bases and J by 3 bases, and 15 bases separated the two germline ends. The CDR3 DNA sequence: TGCGCCAGCAGCCAAGATAGGGGGGGCGGGAGCTACGAGCAGTACTTC. Amino acid sequence: CASSQDRGGGSYEQYF.

This clone was observed a handful of times. This chain connects TRBV4-3 to TRBJ1-1, with D perhaps matching TRBD1 (6 bases). Germline V lookup: CDR1 LGHNA, CDR2 YSLEER. V was shortened by 0 bases and J by 7 bases, with 9 bases between the two germline ends. The CDR3 spans 13 residues. The CDR3 reads CASSQDPTGEAFF. CDR3 nucleotide sequence: TGCGCCAGCAGCCAAGACCCGACAGGTGAAGCTTTCTTT.

This clone was picked up one time. The genes are TRBV19 and TRBJ2-2, with D hard to call. Trimming pared 6 bases from V and 1 base from J, leaving 6 bases between. The germline V gene has CDR1 LNHDA and CDR2 SQIVND (reference sequence). The CDR3 contains 13 residues. In DNA form, the CDR3 reads TGTGCCAGTAGCCCCATGAACACCGGGGAGCTGTTTTTT. It specifies CASSPMNTGELFF.

This clone was observed a single time. The chain employs TRBV6-5 and TRBJ2-7, with D maybe TRBD1 (6 bases). The CDR3 is 13 amino acids. The germline CDR1 and CDR2 sequences are MNHEY and SVGAGI. Between the trimmed V and J ends, which lost 2 bases and 1 base, there was a span of 6 bases. DNA of the CDR3: TGTGCCAGCAGTTACACAGGGTCCTACGAGCAGTACTTC. Translated: CASSYTGSYEQYF.

This chain uses TRBV4-2 with TRBJ2-2; TRBD2 agrees at 10 bases. The V gene end was trimmed by 0 bases and the J gene end by 1 base; junction bases not matched to a gene: 5. The CDR3 is 18 amino acids. Per the germline V gene, CDR1 is LGHNA and CDR2 is YNFKEQ. CDR3 protein: CASSQDLLAGENTGELFF. In DNA form, the CDR3 reads TGTGCCAGCAGCCAAGATCTGCTAGCGGGGGAGAACACCGGGGAGCTGTTTTTT.

The rearrangement joins TRBV7-9 to TRBJ2-1, with D maybe TRBD2 (5 bases). The V end lost 2 bases, the J end lost 4 bases, and 15 bases lay between the germline ends. CDR3 length: 16 residues. Germline V gene data show CDR1 as SEHNR and CDR2 as FQNEAQ (reference sequence). The CDR3 coding sequence is TGTGCCAGCAGCTTACCAAGCCGGACGGGGTACAATGAGCAGTTCTTC. Translation: CASSLPSRTGYNEQFF.

The chain carries TRBV6-5 and TRBJ1-6; 9 bases align to TRBD1. V was clipped by 6 bases and J by 10 bases; unmatched bases: 7. The germline V gene has CDR1 MNHEY and CDR2 SVGAGI. The CDR3 is 14 amino acids. The CDR3 nucleotides are TGTGCCAGCAGCCCAGGGACAGGGTTCTCACCCCTCCACTTT. This encodes CASSPGTGFSPLHF.

The table lists this clone with a count of one. In nucleotides, the CDR3 is TGTGCCAGCAGTCCGGTACTAGGGGGAGGCACAGATACGCAGTATTTT. Translating gives CASSPVLGGGTDTQYF. The rearrangement joins TRBV28 to TRBJ2-3, with D perhaps matching TRBD1 (6 bases). V lost 5 bases and J lost 1, with 16 bases in between. The length of the CDR3 is 16 residues. Germline CDR1 MDHEN, CDR2 SYDVKM.

The chain combines TRBV28 with TRBJ2-5; TRBD2 might be the D (5 bases). The J call could be wrong; TRBJ2-7 is a better fit for the DNA end. There are 12 residues in the CDR3. Germline CDR1 and CDR2: MDHEN and SYDVKM. As DNA, the CDR3 is TGTGCCACCCAGACTGAGGGAAACGAGCAGTACTTC. Its translation: CATQTEGNEQYF.

J is TRBJ2-3 and V is TRBV5-1; 11 positions agree with TRBD2. The length of the CDR3 is 15 residues. Germline CDR1 is SGHRS and CDR2 is YFSETQ. Trimming removed 5 bases from V and 0 bases from J; junction bases left unmatched: 2. The CDR3 nucleotides read TGCGCCAGCAGGGGACTAGCGGAAAGCACAGATACGCAGTATTTT. It codes for CASRGLAESTDTQYF.

The CDR3 nucleotides are TGTGCCAGCAGGCTAGACAGCATTAATGAAAAACTGTTTTTT. This gives the protein CASRLDSINEKLFF. The chain uses TRBV2 and TRBJ1-4; TRBD1 is a possible D gene (5 bases). Germline CDR1 and CDR2: SNHLY and FYNNEI. Trimming took 6 bases from V and 4 from J, leaving 12 bases between them. CDR3 length: 14 residues.

This clone was recorded once. The gene calls are TRBV5-8 and TRBJ2-7; 11 nucleotides agree with TRBD2. CDR3 length: 15 residues. CDR1 SGHTS and CDR2 YDEGEE come from the germline V gene. With V trimmed by 2 bases and J by 4 bases, 5 bases remained unmatched. CDR3: CASSFHTSGSYEQYF. CDR3 DNA: TGTGCCAGCAGCTTCCATACTAGCGGGAGTTACGAGCAGTACTTC.

This clone was seen more than once but under ten times. The CDR3 region has the DNA TGCGCCAGCACAGGGGAGGGCTACGAGCAGTACTTC. It is translated as CASTGEGYEQYF. The chain joins TRBV4-1 to TRBJ2-7, with TRBD2 as a possible D gene (7 bases). CDR1 is MGHRA and CDR2 is YSYEKL in the germline V gene. Trimming left V 7 bases short and J 3 bases short, with 10 bases between. The CDR3 extends over 12 amino acids.

V usage is TRBV6-5 and J usage is TRBJ2-3; D remains unclear. In germline, CDR1 is MNHEY, CDR2 SVGAGI. The CDR3 consists of 15 residues. Trimming cost V 0 bases and J 2 bases, with 9 bases left between them. The CDR3 region is CASSYSAAYTDTQYF. As DNA, the CDR3 is TGTGCCAGCAGTTACTCGGCGGCCTACACAGATACGCAGTATTTT.

The chain has TRBV7-2 and TRBJ1-2; D perhaps matches TRBD1 (5 bases). Germline assignment: CDR1 SGHTA and CDR2 FQGNSA. The V end was cut by 1 base, the J end by 5 bases, with 23 bases between. CDR3 length equals 18 residues. The CDR3 loop reads CASSLVIGARPGPYGYTF. The CDR3 nucleotides read TGTGCCAGCAGCTTAGTCATAGGGGCCAGGCCAGGCCCTTATGGCTACACCTTC. Using reference TRBV7-2 and TRBJ1-2 for the parts outside the CDR3, the full variable domain is GAGVSQSPSNKVTEKGKDVELRCDPISGHTALYWYRQSLGQGLEFLIYFQGNSAPDKSGLPSDRFSAERTGGSVSTLTIQRTQQEDSAVYLCASSLVIGARPGPYGYTFGSGTRLTVV.

The rearrangement joins TRBV10-2 to TRBJ2-7, with 7 bases that match TRBD1. This CDR3 has 16 residues. Germline assignment: CDR1 WSHSY and CDR2 SAAADI. With V trimmed by 4 bases and J by 4 bases, 13 bases remained unmatched. The CDR3, as DNA: TGCGCCAGCAGTGCCCCAGACAGGGCAACTGAGTACGAGCAGTACTTC. Protein: CASSAPDRATEYEQYF.

The chain links TRBV10-2 to TRBJ1-1, with a tentative D call TRBD1 (6 bases). The germline V and J ends were trimmed by 4 bases and 0 bases, with 18 bases remaining between them. The CDR3 has 17 amino acids. The V gene's germline CDR1 is WSHSY and CDR2 SAAADI. This CDR3 is CASSVMARGTMNTEAFF. In DNA, the CDR3 is TGCGCCAGCAGTGTGATGGCCAGGGGAACCATGAACACTGAAGCTTTCTTT.

The V gene is TRBV1, the J gene TRBJ2-5; TRBD2, the table's D call, was not compared with the DNA. TRBV1 is an annotated pseudogene. This CDR3 has 12 amino acids. In DNA, the CDR3 is TGCACCAGCAGCCTCGGTCGGGAGACCCAGTACTTC. It translates to CTSSLGRETQYF.

The DNA for the CDR3 is TGTGCCAGCAGCCCTTTCCTGAGGTCACCCCTCCACTTT. Amino acid sequence: CASSPFLRSPLHF. V gene TRBV11-2 combines with J gene TRBJ1-6; no definite D call. Trimming cost V 5 bases and J 10 bases, with 12 bases left between them. This CDR3 spans 13 amino acids. The germline V gene has CDR1 SGHAT and CDR2 FQNNGV.

The sample holds one count of this clone. The V gene is TRBV27, the J gene TRBJ2-7; possible D gene TRBD1, 6 bases. There are 16 residues in the CDR3. The germline V gene encodes CDR1 MNHEY and CDR2 SMNVEV (reference sequence). With 4 bases removed from V and 7 bases from J, the gap between germline ends came to 23 bases. The CDR3 protein is CASSSFRDTDIGEQYF. Here the CDR3 DNA reads TGTGCCAGCAGTTCGTTCCGGGACACCGATATTGGGGAGCAGTACTTC.

The table lists this clone with a count of one. V and J are TRBV5-6 and TRBJ2-7; 9 positions match TRBD1. Germline V CDR1 and CDR2: SGHDT, YYEEEE. V lost 7 bases, J lost 3 bases, and 11 bases stayed unmatched. The length of the CDR3 is 15 residues. DNA for the CDR3: TGTGCCAGCGGCCTGGGACAGGGTGTTTTCTACGAGCAGTACTTC. Translated: CASGLGQGVFYEQYF.

V usage is TRBV6-5 and J usage is TRBJ1-3; possibly TRBD1 for D (5 bases). This CDR3 region has 13 residues. Germline V gene data show CDR1 as MNHEY and CDR2 as SVGAGI. V was cut by 8 bases and J by 3 bases, with 11 bases left in between. The CDR3 sequence: CASAPGLGNTIYF. The CDR3 coding sequence is TGTGCCAGCGCTCCGGGACTTGGAAACACCATATATTTT.

This clone was counted a single time. This sequence joins TRBV5-1 and TRBJ1-2; no definite D call. CDR1 is SGHRS and CDR2 is YFSETQ in the germline V gene. The V end was cut by 0 bases, the J end by 4 bases, with 7 bases between. The CDR3 spans 13 residues. The CDR3 protein is CASSLDLSYGYTF. CDR3 DNA: TGCGCCAGCAGCTTGGATCTGAGCTATGGCTACACCTTC. Looking up the rest from reference TRBV5-1 and TRBJ1-2 gives the full variable domain: KAGVTQTPRYLIKTRGQQVTLSCSPISGHRSVSWYQQTPGQGLQFLFEYFSETQRNKGNFPGRFSGRQFSNSRSEMNVSTLELGDSALYLCASSLDLSYGYTFGSGTRLTVV.

This CDR3 reads CASQLTGTGNTIYF. CDR3 coding DNA: TGCGCCAGCCAGTTAACAGGGACAGGAAACACCATATATTTT. This chain uses TRBV5-1 with TRBJ1-3, with D possibly TRBD1 on 6 matching bases. The CDR3 consists of 14 residues. Per the germline V gene, CDR1 is SGHRS and CDR2 is YFSETQ. V was shortened by 7 bases and J by 4 bases, with 15 bases between the two germline ends.

The V call is TRBV6-5, the J call TRBJ2-1, with TRBD1 as a possible D gene (5 bases). CDR1 is MNHEY and CDR2 is SVGAGI in the germline V gene. The ends were cut back, 3 bases at V and 3 bases at J, with 9 bases in the middle. The CDR3 consists of 14 residues. CDR3 in amino acids: CASSYRGIYNEQFF. The CDR3 DNA reads TGTGCCAGCAGTTATAGGGGAATCTACAATGAGCAGTTCTTC.

V usage is TRBV6-5 and J usage is TRBJ2-5, with TRBD1 matching over 7 bases. The V gene end was trimmed by 7 bases and the J gene end by 2 bases; junction bases not matched to a gene: 4. This CDR3 is 13 amino acids long. Germline CDR1 and CDR2: MNHEY and SVGAGI. This CDR3 reads CASTRDSQETQYF. Written as DNA, the CDR3 is TGTGCCAGCACCCGGGACAGTCAAGAGACCCAGTACTTC.